The rows below give T cell receptor beta chains drawn from one sample of a study of OX40 agonist ivuxolimab in advanced cancers. Libraries were prepared by immunoSEQ multiplex PCR; TCRdb keeps only in-frame clonotypes and omits some of them. The table lists about 53,000 clones, approximately 84% of them singletons. This specimen consisted of CD4+ or CD8+ T cells sorted from blood, obtained in a trial of the OX40 agonist ivuxolimab. These receptors were taken from an adult with an advanced solid tumor such as melanoma, head and neck, liver or kidney cancer. Each CDR3 is given with its conserved first and last residue. A D gene is named only where the DNA matches it firmly. Size values are once, few and many counts, or a class for expanded clones, and some rows have none.

clone_size j_call v_call cdr3_length d_call cdr3_nt cdr3_aa
- TRBJ2-5 TRBV2 15 - TGTGCCAGCAGTGAAGATGGTGGAAACCAAGAGACCCAGTACTTC CASSEDGGNQETQYF
- TRBJ1-1 TRBV25-1 14 TRBD1 TGTGCCAGCAGTGATGTCAGGGGGGGTACTGAAGCTTTCTTT CASSDVRGGTEAFF
few TRBJ2-3 TRBV9 15 - TGTGCCAGCAGCGTAGCTCACGGAAAGGGGGATACGCAGTATTTT CASSVAHGKGDTQYF
- TRBJ1-2 TRBV11-2 16 TRBD1 TGTGCCAGCAGCTCAGTTCGGACAGGGGGCCTTGGAGGCTACACCTTC CASSSVRTGGLGGYTF
- TRBJ2-1 TRBV9 18 TRBD2 TGTGCCAGCAGCGTAGGGAGTAGCGGGAGTGGTGTTTACAATGAGCAGTTCTTC CASSVGSSGSGVYNEQFF
- TRBJ2-1 TRBV5-6 15 TRBD2 TGTGCCAGCAGCTACAGGACTAGCGGGCGGAGTGAGCAGTTCTTC CASSYRTSGRSEQFF
medium-sized TRBJ2-7 TRBV28 14 TRBD1 TGTGCCAGCAGTCCCGGGACAGGGCGGTCCGAGCAGTACTTC CASSPGTGRSEQYF
- TRBJ2-2 TRBV27 15 - TGTGCCAGCAGTCTAAGAGGAGGGTTGGTCGGGGAGCTGTTTTTT CASSLRGGLVGELFF
- TRBJ2-7 TRBV6-5 14 - TGTGCCAGCAGATCCTACAGGGATCGGGGCGAGCAGTACTTC CASRSYRDRGEQYF
- TRBJ2-3 TRBV6-5 15 TRBD2 TGTGCCAGCAGGTTAGAAGCGGGGAGCACAGATACGCAGTATTTT CASRLEAGSTDTQYF
- TRBJ2-1 TRBV6-1 15 - TGTGCCAGCAGCCCCGGAGAGCCCTCCTACAATGAGCAGTTCTTC CASSPGEPSYNEQFF
- TRBJ1-5 TRBV5-1 15 - TGCGCCAGCAGCTTGGGGGGCCGCGGCAATCAGCCCCAGCATTTT CASSLGGRGNQPQHF
- TRBJ1-2 TRBV28 17 TRBD1 TGTGCCAGCAGTTCTCTAGTAAGGACAGGGAAACTTTATCGCTACACCTTC CASSSLVRTGKLYRYTF
- TRBJ2-2 TRBV19 17 - TGTGCCAGTAGTATCTCCGCTAGCGAGGCGAACACCGGGGAGCTGTTTTTT CASSISASEANTGELFF
- TRBJ2-1 TRBV5-6 16 TRBD1 TGTGCCAGCAGCTTGGCCGCTCGGACAGGGCTAAAAGAGCAGTTCTTC CASSLAARTGLKEQFF
- TRBJ1-1 TRBV18 16 - TGTGCCAGCTCTAATTCCGGGGGGTATTTGAACACTGAAGCTTTCTTT CASSNSGGYLNTEAFF